In its sample, the clone carrying this TCR beta chain was seen a few times. Its antigen is currently unknown. The sample comes from a study of blood T cells in healthy people across ages. Whole-study results and caveats: Older individuals had lower TCR beta diversity per million T cells (the decline was roughly linear). Diversity estimates drawn from one million T cells were deemed underestimates.

Alongside a J-beta primer mix, a sample-barcoded 5' primer served in a second PCR lasting roughly 7 to 11 cycles. Every cDNA was tagged by a template-switch adaptor with 12 random nucleotides. TCRdb passed the 5' RACE reads through MiXCR, listing each CDR3 protein once. The repertoire consists of 750,000 to 850,000 distinct CDR3 sequences, with approximately 25% occurring once and the leading ten covering 3% to 4%. CDR3 length equals 13 residues. The J segment lost 4 bases and the V segment lost 5 bases, leaving 5 bases of the junction unmatched. CDR1 and CDR2 from the germline V gene are SGHRS and YFSETQ. These same data were also listed under a study on T cells of mothers and their children. This second report adds: Over 8 million TCR beta CDR3 reads were obtained from each mother, and some 3.2 million from each child.

The sequencing input was blood. The J gene is TRBJ1-2, the V gene TRBV5-1; 7 nucleotides line up with TRBD1. The clonotype was recovered from a boy between 5 and 17 years old in good health. CDR3 protein: CASSWTGVYGYTF. DNA of the CDR3: TGCGCCAGCAGTTGGACAGGAGTCTATGGCTACACCTTC. The full variable domain, completed using reference TRBV5-1 and TRBJ1-2, is KAGVTQTPRYLIKTRGQQVTLSCSPISGHRSVSWYQQTPGQGLQFLFEYFSETQRNKGNFPGRFSGRQFSNSRSEMNVSTLELGDSALYLCASSWTGVYGYTFGSGTRLTVV.